One sample yielded the 8 T cell receptor beta chains listed below, sequenced in a study of regulatory T cells in long-lasting Graves disease. iRepertoire HTBI primers and Arm-PCR of CDR3 regions built TCR beta libraries. MiXCR was run by TCRdb on the multiplex PCR reads, yielding one entry per CDR3 protein. Of roughly 360,000 distinct CDR3 sequences in the sample, roughly 20% were seen once. Described time point: persistent/refractory GD, antithyroid drugs over 5 years with positive TRAb. The TCR library was made from RNA extracted from PBMCs. The sequences come from peripheral blood mononuclear cells (PBMCs), collected when the disease was refractory, from a patient treated with antithyroid drugs. The receptors derive from a woman in her forties with Graves disease.

The rearrangement uses TRBV7-8 and TRBJ2-2; the match to TRBD1 covers 7 bases. CDR1 SGHVS and CDR2 FQNEAQ come from the germline V gene. This CDR3 contains 15 residues. With 1 base clipped from V and 5 bases from J, the junction kept 4 bases outside the gene matches. As DNA, the CDR3 is TGTGCCAGCAGCTTAGGGACAGGAACTACCGGGGAGCTGTTTTTT. This gives the protein CASSLGTGTTGELFF.

In its sample, this clonotype was seen a few times. The J gene is TRBJ2-7, the V gene TRBV19, with D perhaps matching TRBD2 (6 bases). Trimming cost V 3 bases and J 3 bases, with 12 bases left between them. This CDR3 comprises 14 residues. Germline-derived CDR1 and CDR2 are LNHDA and SQIVND (reference sequence). The CDR3 region is CASSMRTNIYEQYF. The CDR3 bases are TGTGCCAGTAGTATGCGGACTAATATCTACGAGCAGTACTTC.

This clonotype was counted ten times or more. The chain uses TRBV10-3 and TRBJ1-2; TRBD1 is a possible D gene (5 bases). Germline CDR1 reads ENHRY; CDR2 reads SYGVKD. The V end lost 0 bases, the J end lost 4 bases, and 18 bases lay between the germline ends. This CDR3 has 17 amino acids. CDR3 sequence (DNA): TGTGCCATCAGTGAGTCAGTCGGGACCCAGGGTTCCTATGGCTACACCTTC. Translating it yields CAISESVGTQGSYGYTF.

This chain connects TRBV11-2 to TRBJ2-7; D is perhaps TRBD1 (5 bases). CDR3 length: 13 residues. Germline V gene sequence: CDR1 SGHAT, CDR2 FQNNGV. Trimming took off 6 bases at V and 7 bases at J, with 16 bases between the two ends. The CDR3 nucleotides read TGTGCCAGCAGTTCCCAGGGTCCCGGGGAGCAGTACTTC. Amino acids: CASSSQGPGEQYF.

In its sample, this clonotype was seen once. The CDR3 nucleotides read TGCGCCAGCAGCCCCCGACGACTAGCGGAGAGGGTAGACACCGGGGAGCTGTTTTTT. Translating it yields CASSPRRLAERVDTGELFF. V usage is TRBV4-1 and J usage is TRBJ2-2; TRBD2 matches 9 bases. The V segment lost 4 bases and the J segment 3 bases; nucleotides outside the gene matches: 15. The CDR3 is 19 amino acids. Germline values: CDR1 MGHRA, CDR2 YSYEKL.

In its sample, this clonotype was seen many times. This chain joins TRBV3-1 and TRBJ2-1; perhaps D is TRBD1 or TRBD2 (5 bases each). The CDR3 spans 15 residues. V shed 5 bases and J shed 6 bases, with 17 bases lying between them. The germline V gene encodes CDR1 LGHDT and CDR2 YNNKEL (reference sequence). CDR3 protein: CASSSPFSGGNEQFF. Written as DNA, the CDR3 is TGTGCCAGCAGCTCCCCGTTCAGTGGGGGCAATGAGCAGTTCTTC.

The chain links TRBV19 to TRBJ2-2; 9 bases are a match to TRBD1. The germline V gene encodes CDR1 LNHDA and CDR2 SQIVND (reference sequence). With 6 bases clipped from V and 5 bases from J, the junction kept 4 bases outside the gene matches. This CDR3 spans 14 amino acids. The CDR3 nucleotides read TGTGCCAGTAGGGACAGGGGTCTTACCGGGGAGCTGTTTTTT. Residues: CASRDRGLTGELFF. The whole variable domain, filled in from reference TRBV19 and TRBJ2-2, reads DGGITQSPKYLFRKEGQNVTLSCEQNLNHDAMYWYRQDPGQGLRLIYYSQIVNDFQKGDIAEGYSVSREKKESFPLTVTSAQKNPTAFYLCASRDRGLTGELFFGEGSRLTVL.

The chain is built from TRBV18 and TRBJ2-7; TRBD2 matches at 11 bases. Germline CDR1 KGHSH, CDR2 LQKENI. The J segment lost 7 bases and the V segment lost 3 bases, leaving 8 bases of the junction unmatched. The CDR3 sequence is 15 residues long. The CDR3 loop reads CASSPQTSGNREQYF. CDR3 sequence (DNA): TGTGCCAGCTCACCTCAGACTAGCGGGAATAGGGAGCAGTACTTC.